This T cell receptor (beta chain) was profiled in a study of blood T cell repertoires in COVID-19. Study summary: T cells, B-cell-depleted T cells, or PBMCs supplied cDNA or gDNA.

Generated by immunoSEQ multiplex PCR, the TCRdb table keeps only in-frame clones and is missing some. Of some 110,000 clones listed, about nine tenths were seen once; the top ten hold less than 2%. The CDR3 is made up of 13 amino acids. CDR1 LNHNV and CDR2 YYDKDF come from the germline V gene (reference sequence). V was clipped by 1 base and J by 12 bases, with 13 bases between them. The origin of this receptor is a human donor with active COVID-19. The donor label of this sample is uncertain. The chain joins TRBV15 to TRBJ2-1, with D unresolved. Specimen: peripheral blood. CDR3: CATSRGGLFVQFF. CDR3 nucleotide sequence: TGTGCCACCAGCAGAGGAGGTTTATTTGTGCAGTTCTTC. The variable domain in full, with the rest retrieved from reference TRBV15 and TRBJ2-1, is DAMVIQNPRYQVTQFGKPVTLSCSQTLNHNVMYWYQQKSSQAPKLLFHYYDKDFNNEADTPDNFQSRRPNTSFCFLDIRSPGLGDTAMYLCATSRGGLFVQFFGPGTRLTVL.